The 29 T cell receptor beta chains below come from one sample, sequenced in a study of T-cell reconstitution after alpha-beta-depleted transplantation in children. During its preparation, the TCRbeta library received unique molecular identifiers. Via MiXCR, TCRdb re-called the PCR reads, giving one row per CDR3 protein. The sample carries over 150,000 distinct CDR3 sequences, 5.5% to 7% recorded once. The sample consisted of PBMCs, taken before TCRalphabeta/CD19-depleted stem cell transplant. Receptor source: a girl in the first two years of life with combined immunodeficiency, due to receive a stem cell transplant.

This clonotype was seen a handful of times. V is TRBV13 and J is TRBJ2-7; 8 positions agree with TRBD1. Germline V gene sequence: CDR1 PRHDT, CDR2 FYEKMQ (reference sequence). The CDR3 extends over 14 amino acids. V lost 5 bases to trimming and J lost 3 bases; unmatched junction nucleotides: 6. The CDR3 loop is CASSRGQAYYEQYF. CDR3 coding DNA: TGTGCCAGCAGCCGGGGACAGGCGTACTACGAGCAGTACTTC.

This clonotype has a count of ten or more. The CDR3 sequence: CASSLPGGTYEQYF. The CDR3 DNA reads TGCGCCAGCAGCTTGCCGGGGGGAACCTACGAGCAGTACTTC. The chain is built from TRBV5-1 and TRBJ2-7, with 7 positions matching TRBD2. The CDR3 extends over 14 amino acids. The V segment lost 1 base and the J segment 2 bases; nucleotides outside the gene matches: 3. Looked up from germline, CDR1 is SGHRS and CDR2 is YFSETQ.

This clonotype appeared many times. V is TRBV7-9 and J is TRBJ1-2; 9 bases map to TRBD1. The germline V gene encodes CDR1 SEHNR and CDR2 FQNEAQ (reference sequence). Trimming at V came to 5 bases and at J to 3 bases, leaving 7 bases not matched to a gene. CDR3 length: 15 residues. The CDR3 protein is CASSPPGQGYYGYTF. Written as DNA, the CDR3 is TGTGCCAGCAGCCCACCGGGACAGGGTTACTATGGCTACACCTTC.

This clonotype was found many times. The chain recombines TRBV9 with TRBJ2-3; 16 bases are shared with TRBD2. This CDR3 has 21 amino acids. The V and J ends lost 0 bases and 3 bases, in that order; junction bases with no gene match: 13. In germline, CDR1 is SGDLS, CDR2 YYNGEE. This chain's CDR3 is CASSVVGGLGLAGGPTDTQYF. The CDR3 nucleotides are TGTGCCAGCAGCGTAGTAGGGGGCCTGGGACTAGCGGGGGGGCCAACAGATACGCAGTATTTT.

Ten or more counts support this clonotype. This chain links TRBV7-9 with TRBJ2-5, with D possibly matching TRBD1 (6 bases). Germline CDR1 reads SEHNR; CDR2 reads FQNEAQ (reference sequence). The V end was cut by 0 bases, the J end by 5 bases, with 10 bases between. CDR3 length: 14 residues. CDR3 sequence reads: CASSLARDRETQYF. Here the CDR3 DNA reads TGTGCCAGCAGCTTAGCCCGAGACAGGGAGACCCAGTACTTC.

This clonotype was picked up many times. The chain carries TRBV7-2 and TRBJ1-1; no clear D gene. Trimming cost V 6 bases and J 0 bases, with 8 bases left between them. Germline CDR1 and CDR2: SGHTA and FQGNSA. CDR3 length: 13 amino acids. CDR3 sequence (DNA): TGTGCCAGCAGACAGTACATGAACACTGAAGCTTTCTTT. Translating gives CASRQYMNTEAFF.

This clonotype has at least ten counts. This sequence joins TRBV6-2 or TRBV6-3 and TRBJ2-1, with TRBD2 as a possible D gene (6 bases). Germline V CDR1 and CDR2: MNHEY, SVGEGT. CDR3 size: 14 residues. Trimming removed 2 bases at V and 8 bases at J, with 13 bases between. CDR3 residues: CASSYLAPLDEQFF. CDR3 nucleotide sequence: TGTGCCAGCAGTTACCTAGCGCCATTGGATGAGCAGTTCTTC.

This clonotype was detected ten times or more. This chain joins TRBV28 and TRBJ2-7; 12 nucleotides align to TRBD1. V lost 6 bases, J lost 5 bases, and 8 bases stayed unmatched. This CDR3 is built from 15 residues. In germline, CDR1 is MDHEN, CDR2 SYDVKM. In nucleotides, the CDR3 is TGTGCCAGCAGCCGCGGCGGGACAGGGGGCAACGAGCAGTACTTC. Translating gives CASSRGGTGGNEQYF.

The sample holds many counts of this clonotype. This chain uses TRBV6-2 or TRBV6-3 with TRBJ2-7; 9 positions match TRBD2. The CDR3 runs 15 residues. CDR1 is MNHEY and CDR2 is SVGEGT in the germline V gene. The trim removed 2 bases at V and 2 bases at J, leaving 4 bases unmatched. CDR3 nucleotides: TGTGCCAGCAGTTACGGCCTAGCGGGGACCTACGAGCAGTACTTC. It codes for CASSYGLAGTYEQYF.

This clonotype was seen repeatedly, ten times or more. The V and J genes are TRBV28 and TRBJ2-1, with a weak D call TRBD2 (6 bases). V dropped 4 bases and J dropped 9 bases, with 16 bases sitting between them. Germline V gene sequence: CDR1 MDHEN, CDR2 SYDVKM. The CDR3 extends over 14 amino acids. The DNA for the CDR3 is TGTGCCAGCAGTTCGTACCGGGACGGGAGTGAGCAGTTCTTC. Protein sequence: CASSSYRDGSEQFF.

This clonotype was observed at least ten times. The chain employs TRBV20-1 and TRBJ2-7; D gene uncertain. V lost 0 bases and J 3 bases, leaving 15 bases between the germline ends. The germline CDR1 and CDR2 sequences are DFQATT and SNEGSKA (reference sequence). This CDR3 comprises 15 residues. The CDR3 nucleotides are TGCAGTGCTAGAGACTTAGACCAGCATCTCTACGAGCAGTACTTC. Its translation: CSARDLDQHLYEQYF.

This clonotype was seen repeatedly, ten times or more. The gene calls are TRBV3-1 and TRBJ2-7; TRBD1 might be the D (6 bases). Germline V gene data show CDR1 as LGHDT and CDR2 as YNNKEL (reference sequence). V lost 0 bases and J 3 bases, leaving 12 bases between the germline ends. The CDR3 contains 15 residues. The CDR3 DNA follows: TGTGCCAGCAGCCAAGAAGCGGCAGGGGTCTACGAGCAGTACTTC. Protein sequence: CASSQEAAGVYEQYF.

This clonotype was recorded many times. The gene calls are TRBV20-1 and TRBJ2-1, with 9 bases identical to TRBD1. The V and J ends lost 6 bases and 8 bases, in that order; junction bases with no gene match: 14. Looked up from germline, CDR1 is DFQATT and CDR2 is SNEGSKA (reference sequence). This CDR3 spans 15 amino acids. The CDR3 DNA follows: TGCAGTGCCCAGAGTCCGGGACAGGGTGTGTATGAGCAGTTCTTC. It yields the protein CSAQSPGQGVYEQFF.

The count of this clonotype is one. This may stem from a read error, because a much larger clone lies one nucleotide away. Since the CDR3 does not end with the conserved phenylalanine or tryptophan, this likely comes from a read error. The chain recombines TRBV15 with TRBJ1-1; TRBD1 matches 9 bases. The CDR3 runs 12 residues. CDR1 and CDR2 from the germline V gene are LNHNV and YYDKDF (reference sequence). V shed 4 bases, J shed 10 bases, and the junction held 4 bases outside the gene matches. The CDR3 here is CATSTEDRGAFY. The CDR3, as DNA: TGTGCCACCAGCACAGAGGACAGGGGAGCTTTCTAT.

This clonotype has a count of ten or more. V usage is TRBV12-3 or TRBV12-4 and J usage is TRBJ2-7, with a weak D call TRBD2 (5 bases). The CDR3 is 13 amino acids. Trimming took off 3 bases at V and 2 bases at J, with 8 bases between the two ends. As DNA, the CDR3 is TGTGCCAGCAGTTTCGGGATTACCTACGAGCAGTACTTC. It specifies CASSFGITYEQYF.

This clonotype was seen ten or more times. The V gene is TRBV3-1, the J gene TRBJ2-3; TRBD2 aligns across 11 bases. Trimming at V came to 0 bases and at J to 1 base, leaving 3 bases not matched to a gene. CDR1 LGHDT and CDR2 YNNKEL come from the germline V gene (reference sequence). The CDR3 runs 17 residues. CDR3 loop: CASSQDLAGGRTDTQYF. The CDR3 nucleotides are TGTGCCAGCAGCCAAGATCTAGCGGGGGGCCGCACAGATACGCAGTATTTT.

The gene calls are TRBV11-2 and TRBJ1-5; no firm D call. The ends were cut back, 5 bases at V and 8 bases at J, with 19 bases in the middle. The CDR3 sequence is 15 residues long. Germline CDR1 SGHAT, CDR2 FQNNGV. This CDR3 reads CASSARPLGNEPQHF. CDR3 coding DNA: TGTGCCAGCAGCGCGCGTCCACTCGGGAACGAGCCCCAGCATTTT.

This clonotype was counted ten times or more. DNA for the CDR3: TGTGCCAGCAGCTGGCTCCAGGGACAGCAGTACTTC. It encodes CASSWLQGQQYF. The J gene is TRBJ2-7, the V gene TRBV7-8, with D perhaps being TRBD1 or TRBD2 (5 bases each). Germline loops: CDR1 SGHVS, CDR2 FQNEAQ. The CDR3 is 12 residues long. V was trimmed by 4 bases and J by 8 bases, leaving 12 bases between them.

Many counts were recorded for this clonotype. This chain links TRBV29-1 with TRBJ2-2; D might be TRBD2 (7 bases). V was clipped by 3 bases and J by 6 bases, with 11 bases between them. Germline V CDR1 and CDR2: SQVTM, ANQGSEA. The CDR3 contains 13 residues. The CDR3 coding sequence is TGCAGCGTTGAGCGGGGGCTACCCGGGGAGCTGTTTTTT. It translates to CSVERGLPGELFF.

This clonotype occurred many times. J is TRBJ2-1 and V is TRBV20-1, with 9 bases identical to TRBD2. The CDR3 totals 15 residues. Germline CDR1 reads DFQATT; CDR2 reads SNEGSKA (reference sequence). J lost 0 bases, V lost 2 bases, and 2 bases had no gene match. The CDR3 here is CSARLAGSSYNEQFF. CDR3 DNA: TGCAGTGCTAGACTAGCGGGGAGCTCCTACAATGAGCAGTTCTTC.

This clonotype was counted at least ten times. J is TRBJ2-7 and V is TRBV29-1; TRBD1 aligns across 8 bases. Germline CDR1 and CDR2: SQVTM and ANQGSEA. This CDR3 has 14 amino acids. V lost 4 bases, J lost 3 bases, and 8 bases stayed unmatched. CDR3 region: CSVGRTGPFYEQYF. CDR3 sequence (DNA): TGCAGCGTTGGGCGGACAGGGCCCTTCTACGAGCAGTACTTC.

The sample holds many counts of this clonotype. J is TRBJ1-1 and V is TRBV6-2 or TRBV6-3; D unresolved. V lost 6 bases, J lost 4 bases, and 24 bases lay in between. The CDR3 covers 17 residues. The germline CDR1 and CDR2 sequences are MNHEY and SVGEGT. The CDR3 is CASSSTRSVVPFTEAFF. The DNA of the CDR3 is TGTGCCAGCAGCTCCACCCGCTCTGTCGTCCCCTTCACTGAAGCTTTCTTT.

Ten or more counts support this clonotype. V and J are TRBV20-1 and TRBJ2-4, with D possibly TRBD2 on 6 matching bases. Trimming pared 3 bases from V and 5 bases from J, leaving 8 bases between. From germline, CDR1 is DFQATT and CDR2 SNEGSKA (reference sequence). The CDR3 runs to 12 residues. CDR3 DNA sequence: TGCAGTGCTAGGGGACTTGAAAACATTCAGTACTTC. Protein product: CSARGLENIQYF.

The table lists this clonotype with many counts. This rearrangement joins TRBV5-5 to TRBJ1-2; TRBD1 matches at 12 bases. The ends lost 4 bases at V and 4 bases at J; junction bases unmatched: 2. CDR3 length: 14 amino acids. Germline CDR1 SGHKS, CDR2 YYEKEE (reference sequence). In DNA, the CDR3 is TGTGCCAGCAGCCCGGGACAGGGGGCCTATGGCTACACCTTC. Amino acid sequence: CASSPGQGAYGYTF.

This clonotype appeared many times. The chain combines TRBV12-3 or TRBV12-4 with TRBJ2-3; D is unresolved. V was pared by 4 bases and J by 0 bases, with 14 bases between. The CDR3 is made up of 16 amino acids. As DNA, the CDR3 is TGTGCCAGCAGTTCGAATATCCTAGTAAGCACAGATACGCAGTATTTT. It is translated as CASSSNILVSTDTQYF.

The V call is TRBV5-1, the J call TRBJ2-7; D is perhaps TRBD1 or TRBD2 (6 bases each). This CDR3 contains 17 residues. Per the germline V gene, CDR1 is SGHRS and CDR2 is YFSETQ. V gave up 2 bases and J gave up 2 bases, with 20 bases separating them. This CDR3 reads CASSFFSGGGPTYEQYF. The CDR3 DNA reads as TGCGCCAGCAGCTTCTTCTCCGGAGGGGGGCCTACCTACGAGCAGTACTTC.

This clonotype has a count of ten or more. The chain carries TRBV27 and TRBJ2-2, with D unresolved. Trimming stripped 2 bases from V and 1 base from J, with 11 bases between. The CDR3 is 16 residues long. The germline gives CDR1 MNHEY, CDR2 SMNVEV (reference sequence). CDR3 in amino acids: CASSLIQVMNTGELFF. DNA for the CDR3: TGTGCCAGCAGTTTAATCCAGGTTATGAACACCGGGGAGCTGTTTTTT.

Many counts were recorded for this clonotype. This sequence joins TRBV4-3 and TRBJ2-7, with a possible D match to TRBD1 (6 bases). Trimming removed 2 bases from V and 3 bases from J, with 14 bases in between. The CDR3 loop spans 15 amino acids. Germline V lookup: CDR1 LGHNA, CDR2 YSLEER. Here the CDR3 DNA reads TGCGCCAGCAGCCAATCGTCTGCACAGGGCTACGAGCAGTACTTC. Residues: CASSQSSAQGYEQYF.

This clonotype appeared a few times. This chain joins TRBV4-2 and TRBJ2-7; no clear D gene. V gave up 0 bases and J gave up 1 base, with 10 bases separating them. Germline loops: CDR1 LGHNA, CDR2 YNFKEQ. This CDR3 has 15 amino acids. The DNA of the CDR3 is TGTGCCAGCAGCCAAGAGTACGGGTGGTCCTACGAGCAGTACTTC. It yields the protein CASSQEYGWSYEQYF.